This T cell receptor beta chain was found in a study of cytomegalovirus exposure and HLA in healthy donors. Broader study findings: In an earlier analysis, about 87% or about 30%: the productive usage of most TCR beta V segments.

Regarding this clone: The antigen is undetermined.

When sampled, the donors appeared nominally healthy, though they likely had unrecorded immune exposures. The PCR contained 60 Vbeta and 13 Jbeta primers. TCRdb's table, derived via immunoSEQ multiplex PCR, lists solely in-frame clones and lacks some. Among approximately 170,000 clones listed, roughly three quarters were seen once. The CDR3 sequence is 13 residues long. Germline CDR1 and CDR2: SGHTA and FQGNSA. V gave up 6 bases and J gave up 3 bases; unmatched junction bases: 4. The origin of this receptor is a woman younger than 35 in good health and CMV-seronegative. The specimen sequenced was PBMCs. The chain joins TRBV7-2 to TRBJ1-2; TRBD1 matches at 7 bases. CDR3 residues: CASSLTGDYGYTF. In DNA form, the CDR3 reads TGTGCCAGCAGTTTAACAGGGGACTATGGCTACACCTTC.